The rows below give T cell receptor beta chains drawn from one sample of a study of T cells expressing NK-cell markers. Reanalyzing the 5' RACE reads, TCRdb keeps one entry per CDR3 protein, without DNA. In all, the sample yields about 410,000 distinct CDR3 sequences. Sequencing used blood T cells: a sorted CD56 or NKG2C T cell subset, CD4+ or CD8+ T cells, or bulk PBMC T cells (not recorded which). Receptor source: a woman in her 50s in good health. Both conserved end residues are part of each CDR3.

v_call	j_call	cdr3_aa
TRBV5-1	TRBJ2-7	CASSLGQGRIYEQYF
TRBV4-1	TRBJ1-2	CASSRPLQGQGALINGYTF
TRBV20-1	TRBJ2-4	CSARAPAGAQDIQYF
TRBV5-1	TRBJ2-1	CASSLVGTSVYNEQFF
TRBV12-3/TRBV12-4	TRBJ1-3	CASNRISGNTIYF
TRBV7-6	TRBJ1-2	CASSLVAYGISHRYGYTF
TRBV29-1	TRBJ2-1	CSVGTDRLRDNEQFF
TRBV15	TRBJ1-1	CATSTGPRSEAFF
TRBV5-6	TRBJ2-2	CASSRQGQNTGELFF
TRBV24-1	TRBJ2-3	CASGAAGSTDTQYF
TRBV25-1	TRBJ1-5	CASSENGNDPQHF
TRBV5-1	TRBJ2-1	CASSPGLELRNEQFF
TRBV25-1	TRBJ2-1	CASSEFSEGLNSGNEQFF
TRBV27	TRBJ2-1	CASSPLGTGALNEQFF
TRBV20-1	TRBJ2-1	CSASSVGELGEQFF
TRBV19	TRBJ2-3	CASSEGGTTFGDTQYF
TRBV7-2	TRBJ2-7	CASSLSTSGSIHEQYF
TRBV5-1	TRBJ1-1	CASSGSTGESTEAFF
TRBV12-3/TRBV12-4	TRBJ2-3	CASSPQGVADTQYF
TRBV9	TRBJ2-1	CASSARLALGHEQFF
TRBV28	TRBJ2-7	CASSYAWGSGDEQYF
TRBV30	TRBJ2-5	CAWKVASPGETQYF
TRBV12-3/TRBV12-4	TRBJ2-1	CASSRTTIWGKKGNEQFF
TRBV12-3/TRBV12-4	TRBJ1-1	CASARRTSEAFF
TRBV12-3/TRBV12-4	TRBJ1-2	CASSLSLYGYTF
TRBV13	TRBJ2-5	CASSVSGTGETQYF
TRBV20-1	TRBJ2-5	CSARGQSALQETQYF
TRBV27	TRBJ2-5	CASSPQGGGETQYF
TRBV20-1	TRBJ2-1	CSAIWDSGHNEQFF
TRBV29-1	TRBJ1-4	CSVEDRAGGREKLFF